A single sample is the source of the 18 T cell receptor beta chains below, sequenced in a study of T cell responses to AZD1222 COVID-19 vaccine. Measured with immunoSEQ multiplex PCR; TCRdb has only the in-frame clones, and not every one. This table has about 150,000 clones, roughly 92% appearing once. The starting material was peripheral blood, obtained on day 0 of AZD1222 vaccination. The source is an adult in good health.

This sequence joins TRBV24-1 and TRBJ2-1, with TRBD1 matching over 8 bases. Germline trimming cut 5 bases from V and 5 bases from J; bases unmatched to any gene: 7. Germline V CDR1 and CDR2: KGHDR, SFDVKD. The CDR3 covers 15 residues. For the CDR3, the DNA is TGTGCCACCAGTGTTCCAGGGGGCCCGAACAATGAGCAGTTCTTC. Translating it yields CATSVPGGPNNEQFF.

This rearrangement joins TRBV28 to TRBJ1-5; D perhaps matches TRBD1 (5 bases). V was shortened by 2 bases and J by 0 bases, with 8 bases between the two germline ends. The CDR3 runs to 15 residues. Germline CDR1 is MDHEN and CDR2 is SYDVKM. The CDR3 sequence: CASSLGHPSNQPQHF. In DNA form, the CDR3 reads TGTGCCAGCAGTTTAGGACACCCTAGCAATCAGCCCCAGCATTTT.

This clone was seen only a few times. CDR3 residues: CASSVSGSTDTQYF. In nucleotides, the CDR3 is TGTGCCAGCAGCGTCAGCGGGAGCACAGATACGCAGTATTTT. V is TRBV7-9 and J is TRBJ2-3; TRBD2 is a possible D gene (6 bases). Germline CDR1 SEHNR, CDR2 FQNEAQ (reference sequence). V was cut by 5 bases and J by 0 bases, with 9 bases left in between. The CDR3 extends over 14 amino acids.

The J gene is TRBJ2-1, the V gene TRBV24-1, with D possibly matching TRBD1 (6 bases). V was pared by 6 bases and J by 5 bases, with 19 bases between. The CDR3 contains 16 residues. Germline V lookup: CDR1 KGHDR, CDR2 SFDVKD. CDR3: CATSHTTGRGDNEQFF. CDR3 sequence (DNA): TGTGCCACCAGTCACACTACAGGGCGAGGGGACAATGAGCAGTTCTTC.

The rearrangement uses TRBV7-9 and TRBJ1-6; perhaps TRBD1 as D (5 bases). CDR1 SEHNR and CDR2 FQNEAQ come from the germline V gene (reference sequence). The CDR3 consists of 16 residues. Trimming shortened V by 1 base and J by 2 bases, and 9 bases separated the two germline ends. The CDR3 loop reads CASSLGGETYNSPLHF. CDR3 in DNA: TGTGCCAGCAGCTTAGGGGGGGAAACCTATAATTCACCCCTCCACTTT.

This clone occurred once. The chain combines TRBV5-1 with TRBJ1-1; a weak D match, TRBD1 (5 bases). Deletions cut 2 bases from V and 4 bases from J, with 12 bases between. Germline-derived CDR1 and CDR2 are SGHRS and YFSETQ. The CDR3 is made up of 14 amino acids. DNA for the CDR3: TGCGCCAGCAGCTTTGGGGGGTCGAGCACTGAAGCTTTCTTT. It specifies CASSFGGSSTEAFF.

This clone was counted a few times. This chain connects TRBV3-1 (or the pseudogene TRBV3-2) to TRBJ1-3; perhaps TRBD1 as D (5 bases). Germline V gene lookup returns CDR1 LGHDT and CDR2 YNNKEL (reference sequence). This CDR3 is built from 17 residues. V lost 1 base, J lost 4 bases, and 17 bases lay in between. The CDR3 sequence is CASSQVTPRETGNTIYF. In DNA form, the CDR3 reads TGTGCCAGCAGCCAAGTAACTCCCAGGGAAACGGGAAACACCATATATTTT.

The rearrangement uses TRBV30 and TRBJ2-7, with TRBD2 matching over 11 bases. The V gene end was trimmed by 0 bases and the J gene end by 2 bases; junction bases not matched to a gene: 6. Germline V gives CDR1 GTSNPN, CDR2 SVGIG (reference sequence). This CDR3 is 16 amino acids long. The CDR3 coding sequence is TGTGCCTGGAGTGTTATCTCGGGACTAGCGGCCTACGAGCAGTACTTC. Residues: CAWSVISGLAAYEQYF.

The rearrangement joins TRBV11-2 to TRBJ2-1; 8 positions match TRBD2. The CDR3 has 15 residues. Germline CDR1 reads SGHAT; CDR2 reads FQNNGV. With V trimmed by 5 bases and J by 4 bases, 7 bases remained unmatched. CDR3 coding DNA: TGTGCCAGCAGCACGGGGGGGTTTACGTACAATGAGCAGTTCTTC. It encodes CASSTGGFTYNEQFF. Variable domain in full (rest from reference TRBV11-2 and TRBJ2-1): EAGVAQSPRYKIIEKRQSVAFWCNPISGHATLYWYQQILGQGPKLLIQFQNNGVVDDSQLPKDRFSAERLKGVDSTLKIQPAKLEDSAVYLCASSTGGFTYNEQFFGPGTRLTVL.

The chain uses TRBV9 and TRBJ2-2, with 7 bases lining up with TRBD2. CDR3 length equals 17 residues. The junction had 7 bases not matched to a gene; V was cut back by 0 bases and J by 2 bases. CDR1 is SGDLS and CDR2 is YYNGEE in the germline V gene. The chain's CDR3 is CASSVVASGRNTGELFF. The CDR3 DNA reads TGTGCCAGCAGCGTAGTGGCTAGCGGAAGAAACACCGGGGAGCTGTTTTTT.

V is TRBV27 and J is TRBJ2-3; the match to TRBD2 covers 12 bases. The CDR3 consists of 18 residues. V gave up 6 bases and J gave up 2 bases; unmatched junction bases: 12. The germline V gene has CDR1 MNHEY and CDR2 SMNVEV (reference sequence). CDR3 region: CASSPTSGRSPLTDTQYF. The CDR3 DNA sequence: TGTGCCAGCAGCCCGACTAGCGGGAGAAGTCCTCTCACAGATACGCAGTATTTT.

This clone has only one observation. This chain uses TRBV6-6 with TRBJ2-7, with TRBD1 matching 8 bases. The CDR3 runs to 18 residues. V dropped 5 bases and J dropped 4; count of bases not matched to a gene: 19. Germline CDR1 is MNHNY and CDR2 is SVGAGI (reference sequence). The CDR3 loop reads CASSPPGQVTKFCYEQYF. CDR3 DNA sequence: TGTGCCAGCAGTCCCCCGGGACAGGTCACGAAATTTTGTTACGAGCAGTACTTC.

CDR3 DNA: TGCGCCAGCAGCTTGACGGGACAGGGGGCCACCGGGGAGCTGTTTTTT. The encoded protein is CASSLTGQGATGELFF. V usage is TRBV5-1 and J usage is TRBJ2-2; 12 nucleotides match TRBD1. Germline CDR1 SGHRS, CDR2 YFSETQ. The V segment lost 1 base and the J segment 4 bases; nucleotides outside the gene matches: 2. This CDR3 is built from 16 residues.

The CDR3 spells CASSLAGTGITEAFF. CDR3 bases: TGTGCCAGCAGCTTGGCTGGGACAGGGATAACCGAAGCTTTCTTT. The V gene is TRBV5-4, the J gene TRBJ1-1, with 9 nucleotides matching TRBD1. This CDR3 region has 15 residues. V dropped 0 bases and J dropped 8; count of bases not matched to a gene: 8. Germline V gives CDR1 SGHNT, CDR2 YYREEE (reference sequence).

The chain employs TRBV2 and TRBJ1-5; a weak D match, TRBD1 (5 bases). V shed 4 bases and J shed 1 base, with 11 bases lying between them. CDR1 SNHLY and CDR2 FYNNEI come from the germline V gene. The CDR3 loop spans 15 amino acids. The CDR3 region has the DNA TGTGCCAGCAGTGCTGGGGGAAGGAGCAATCAGCCCCAGCATTTT. Its protein product is CASSAGGRSNQPQHF.

This clone was observed once. This chain joins TRBV9 and TRBJ1-5; a possible D gene is TRBD1 (5 bases). Trimming removed 2 bases from V and 5 bases from J, with 14 bases in between. Germline V gives CDR1 SGDLS, CDR2 YYNGEE. The CDR3 is made up of 15 amino acids. CDR3 nucleotides: TGTGCCAGCAGCGTTGAAAGCGGGGCTCATCAGCCCCAGCATTTT. This translates into CASSVESGAHQPQHF.

This chain links TRBV9 with TRBJ2-5, with unresolved D. V was pared by 0 bases and J by 0 bases, with 9 bases between. The CDR3 runs 15 residues. Germline V gene data show CDR1 as SGDLS and CDR2 as YYNGEE. CDR3 loop: CASSVGVGYQETQYF. The CDR3 DNA reads as TGTGCCAGCAGCGTAGGGGTGGGGTACCAAGAGACCCAGTACTTC.

The chain couples TRBV4-1 to TRBJ2-5; possibly TRBD1 or TRBD2 for D (5 bases each). The V end was cut by 1 base, the J end by 5 bases, with 14 bases between. Germline loops: CDR1 MGHRA, CDR2 YSYEKL. CDR3 length: 15 residues. CDR3 loop: CASSQVGGGLETQYF. Here the CDR3 DNA reads TGCGCCAGCAGCCAAGTTGGGGGTGGGTTGGAGACCCAGTACTTC.